This passage covers 14 T cell receptor beta chains from one sample sequenced in a study of cytomegalovirus exposure and HLA in healthy donors (dated 2017 in TCRdb). The method was the immunoSEQ multiplex PCR assay. For the multiplex PCR, a mixture combining 60 forward primers for TCR Vbeta segments and 13 reverse primers for TCR Jbeta segments was used. TCRdb's version of the immuneACCESS table is confined to in-frame rearrangements and falls short of the full clone set. An unresolved V gene accounts for under half of the shortfall where checked; the remainder is of unknown origin. The sample yields over 150,000 clones; about 74% were counted once. Around 4.1% of the sample is in the top ten clones. Sequenced: PBMCs. The receptors were gathered from a woman in her thirties or forties in good health and CMV-seronegative.

This clone has more than one count but fewer than ten. This chain links TRBV7-6 with TRBJ2-1; TRBD2 aligns across 8 bases. V lost 1 base, J lost 10 bases, and 9 bases stayed unmatched. The CDR3 has 15 residues. Germline CDR1 reads SGHVS; CDR2 reads FNYEAQ. CDR3 nucleotides: TGTGCCAGCAGCTTAGATAGTAGGGGACTAGGAGAGCAGTTCTTC. Translation gives CASSLDSRGLGEQFF.

CDR3 sequence: CASSVVRAGNQPQHF. CDR3 coding DNA: TGTGCCAGCAGCGTCGTCAGGGCAGGGAATCAGCCCCAGCATTTT. The rearrangement uses TRBV6-4 and TRBJ1-5; D may be TRBD1 (5 bases). The V gene's germline CDR1 is MRHNA and CDR2 SNTAGT. V dropped 6 bases and J dropped 4 bases, with 16 bases sitting between them. CDR3 length: 15 residues.

V and J are TRBV11-2 and TRBJ2-7; the D gene is possibly TRBD2 (5 bases). Germline CDR1 SGHAT, CDR2 FQNNGV. The V end lost 3 bases, the J end lost 7 bases, and 7 bases lay between the germline ends. The CDR3 consists of 11 residues. The CDR3 region is CASSFGGEQYF. The CDR3 bases are TGTGCCAGCAGCTTCGGCGGGGAGCAGTACTTC.

Only one count was recorded for this clone. The V and J genes are TRBV7-6 and TRBJ2-7, with TRBD2 matching over 9 bases. CDR3 length: 18 amino acids. Unmatched junction bases numbered 14, after V lost 1 base and J lost 4 bases. Looked up from germline, CDR1 is SGHVS and CDR2 is FNYEAQ. CDR3 region: CASSLGGGGSGRGYEQYF. The CDR3 nucleotides read TGTGCCAGCAGCTTAGGTGGGGGGGGTAGCGGGAGAGGGTACGAGCAGTACTTC.

The V call is TRBV29-1, the J call TRBJ2-3; no clear D. The CDR3 is 15 amino acids. Germline V gene sequence: CDR1 SQVTM, CDR2 ANQGSEA. Trimming removed 2 bases at V and 1 base at J, with 13 bases between. The CDR3 loop is CSVERSRSGTDTQYF. The CDR3 DNA sequence: TGCAGCGTTGAAAGGTCACGGAGCGGCACAGATACGCAGTATTTT.

CDR3 sequence (DNA): TGTGCCAGCAGTGGCCAGGGCCCAAGCTCTGGAAACACCATATATTTT. The encoded protein is CASSGQGPSSGNTIYF. The rearrangement uses TRBV6-6 and TRBJ1-3, with a tentative D call TRBD1 (5 bases). Germline lookup yields CDR1 MNHNY and CDR2 SVGAGI (reference sequence). The CDR3 extends over 16 amino acids. V lost 5 bases, J lost 0 bases, and 14 bases lay in between.

The chain couples TRBV5-4 to TRBJ1-6; D remains unclear. V dropped 3 bases and J dropped 15 bases, with 7 bases sitting between them. CDR3 length: 10 amino acids. Germline CDR1 reads SGHNT; CDR2 reads YYREEE (reference sequence). CDR3 nucleotide sequence: TGTGCCAGCAGCTCTCCGGGCCTCCACTTT. It translates to CASSSPGLHF.

The rearrangement uses TRBV5-1 and TRBJ2-5, with D unresolved. The CDR3 totals 14 residues. Germline V gene data show CDR1 as SGHRS and CDR2 as YFSETQ. The germline V and J ends were trimmed by 0 bases and 2 bases, with 8 bases remaining between them. In nucleotides, the CDR3 is TGCGCCAGCAGCTTGGAGCCACTTCAAGAGACCCAGTACTTC. This codes for CASSLEPLQETQYF.

This chain uses TRBV7-8 with TRBJ1-5; TRBD1 is a possible D gene (6 bases). In germline, CDR1 is SGHVS, CDR2 FQNEAQ. Trimming pared 5 bases from V and 2 bases from J, leaving 19 bases between. This CDR3 is built from 17 residues. In DNA form, the CDR3 reads TGTGCCAGCAGCCGAGGCACAGGGCGGGTCGGCAATCAGCCCCAGCATTTT. Translating gives CASSRGTGRVGNQPQHF.

This clone was seen only a few times. V and J are TRBV7-9 and TRBJ1-2; 7 bases match TRBD1. This CDR3 region has 15 residues. Germline trimming cut 1 base from V and 4 bases from J; bases unmatched to any gene: 6. Germline V gene sequence: CDR1 SEHNR, CDR2 FQNEAQ (reference sequence). The CDR3 bases are TGTGCCAGCAGCTTAGACAGGGACAGTAGCTATGGCTACACCTTC. Protein: CASSLDRDSSYGYTF.

This chain uses TRBV5-1 with TRBJ1-1, with a possible D match to TRBD1 (6 bases). The germline V gene has CDR1 SGHRS and CDR2 YFSETQ. The V end lost 4 bases, the J end lost 6 bases, and 13 bases lay between the germline ends. The CDR3 has 13 residues. CDR3 coding DNA: TGCGCCAGCAGCCCTCAGGGGATCGCTGAAGCTTTCTTT. This translates into CASSPQGIAEAFF.

The genes are TRBV2 and TRBJ1-1, with TRBD1 identical over 7 bases. Looked up from germline, CDR1 is SNHLY and CDR2 is FYNNEI. This CDR3 comprises 15 residues. V lost 8 bases, J lost 1 base, and 10 bases stayed unmatched. The CDR3 spells CASGLQGPANTEAFF. CDR3 sequence (DNA): TGTGCCAGCGGTCTACAGGGGCCGGCGAACACTGAAGCTTTCTTT. Filled out from reference TRBV2 and TRBJ1-1, the complete variable domain reads EPEVTQTPSHQVTQMGQEVILRCVPISNHLYFYWYRQILGQKVEFLVSFYNNEISEKSEIFDDQFSVERPDGSNFTLKIRSTKLEDSAMYFCASGLQGPANTEAFFGQGTRLTVV.

Written as DNA, the CDR3 is TGTGCCAGCAGGCCCACAGGCCGTCTTAACTATGGCTACACCTTC. This encodes CASRPTGRLNYGYTF. The chain is built from TRBV7-2 and TRBJ1-2; perhaps TRBD1 as D (5 bases). The V gene's germline CDR1 is SGHTA and CDR2 FQGNSA. V lost 6 bases, J lost 1 base, and 15 bases lay in between. The CDR3 runs to 15 residues.

V is TRBV12-5 and J is TRBJ2-3; 16 bases line up with TRBD2. The CDR3 is 17 residues long. Unmatched junction bases numbered 6, after V lost 5 bases and J lost 4 bases. Germline V CDR1 and CDR2: LGHNT, FRNRAP. The CDR3 protein is CASGAGLAGGRADTQYF. For the CDR3, the DNA is TGTGCTAGTGGTGCGGGACTAGCGGGGGGGCGTGCAGATACGCAGTATTTT.